This T cell receptor (beta chain) is from a study of CXCR3-negative and CXCR3-positive naive CD8 T cells. Study context: A total of some 130 million TRB reads was generated, with about 1.5 +/- 0.3 million per library. Points from the study as a whole: Similar TRBV-TRBJ usage was seen in naive cells (both CXCR3-negative and CXCR3-positive), but memory cells differed. Sequencing showed both naive subsets with comparably high diversity, and memory CD8+ cells much lower.

Researchers reported sorting every CD8+ T cell subset in triplicate, 300,000 or so cells per sort. Germline CDR1 MGHDK, CDR2 SYGVNS. The CDR3 spans 14 residues. Regarding this clonotype: Antigen unknown.

Preparation of TRB cDNA libraries relied on 5' RACE carrying UMI labels. Following a re-call of the 5' RACE reads, TCRdb has one entry per CDR3 protein and lacks DNA. This repertoire includes roughly 40,000 distinct CDR3 sequences. This receptor was obtained from a human donor in good health. Some clones in this sample may be carry-over from other donors' samples. This chain connects TRBV25-1 to TRBJ2-1; the D gene TCRdb calls, TRBD1, cannot be checked with no DNA. Sequencing was done on a sample of memory CD8+ T cells from blood. The CDR3 loop is CASSEFGGGNEQFF.